The 31 T cell receptor beta chains below were found in one sample sequenced in a study of T cell changes during pregnancy in multiple sclerosis. TCRdb keeps only in-frame clones here, not all; method: immunoSEQ multiplex PCR. The sample shows under 85,000 clones, roughly 90% of them seen only once. Material: peripheral blood, obtained after pregnancy. The receptors come from a female donor in good health, enrolled as a control in a pregnancy study.

The chain recombines TRBV18 with TRBJ1-5, with a tentative D call TRBD1 (5 bases). V lost 2 bases and J 4 bases, leaving 12 bases between the germline ends. The CDR3 runs 15 residues. Per the germline V gene, CDR1 is KGHSH and CDR2 is LQKENI. The CDR3 DNA reads TGTGCCAGCTCACCAAGCACCAGGGCGAATCAGCCCCAGCATTTT. It yields the protein CASSPSTRANQPQHF.

V gene TRBV25-1 combines with J gene TRBJ2-7; 16 positions match TRBD2. Trimming cost V 4 bases and J 2 bases; bases outside gene matches: 5. The CDR3 covers 17 residues. Looked up from germline, CDR1 is MGHDK and CDR2 is SYGVNS. CDR3 sequence: CASSVGLAGGRAYEQYF. The CDR3 DNA sequence: TGTGCCAGCAGTGTGGGACTAGCGGGAGGGCGGGCCTACGAGCAGTACTTC.

This chain links TRBV12-5 with TRBJ1-2; D gene ambiguous. This CDR3 has 13 amino acids. Germline V gene data show CDR1 as LGHNT and CDR2 as FRNRAP. Deletions cut 1 base from V and 7 bases from J, with 10 bases between. DNA of the CDR3: TGTGCTAGTGGTTTGGCGAGTCAAAGTGGCTACACCTTC. Protein sequence: CASGLASQSGYTF.

The rearrangement joins TRBV10-2 to TRBJ1-2; 7 bases are a match to TRBD1. The V segment lost 0 bases and the J segment 8 bases; nucleotides outside the gene matches: 6. Germline CDR1 is WSHSY and CDR2 is SAAADI. CDR3 size: 14 residues. The CDR3 sequence is CASSESREGAGYTF. CDR3 coding DNA: TGCGCCAGCAGTGAGTCTCGTGAGGGGGCAGGCTACACCTTC.

V gene TRBV19 combines with J gene TRBJ2-2; TRBD1 agrees at 8 bases. Germline assignment: CDR1 LNHDA and CDR2 SQIVND (reference sequence). The CDR3 has 19 amino acids. V shed 6 bases, J shed 0 bases, and the junction held 15 bases outside the gene matches. For the CDR3, the DNA is TGTGCCAGTAGAGCAATCCGGGACAGGAGAAGCTCGAACACCGGGGAGCTGTTTTTT. Translation gives CASRAIRDRRSSNTGELFF.

The chain links TRBV4-3 to TRBJ1-2; 7 bases map to TRBD1. Germline CDR1 and CDR2: LGHNA and YSLEER. This CDR3 is built from 15 residues. The V and J ends lost 4 bases and 0 bases, in that order; junction bases with no gene match: 5. The CDR3 spells CASSRRDRTNYGYTF. The CDR3 coding sequence is TGCGCCAGCAGCCGCCGGGACAGAACTAACTATGGCTACACCTTC.

The chain joins TRBV5-5 to TRBJ2-7; D is perhaps TRBD1 (6 bases). Trimming shortened V by 3 bases and J by 1 base, and 14 bases separated the two germline ends. Per germline, CDR1 SGHKS and CDR2 YYEKEE (reference sequence). The CDR3 is made up of 15 amino acids. CDR3 in amino acids: CASSWQGTSSYEQYF. In nucleotides, the CDR3 is TGTGCCAGCAGCTGGCAGGGGACCAGTTCCTACGAGCAGTACTTC. Together with reference TRBV5-5 and TRBJ2-7, the CDR3 gives the full variable domain: DAGVTQSPTHLIKTRGQQVTLRCSPISGHKSVSWYQQVLGQGPQFIFQYYEKEERGRGNFPDRFSARQFPNYSSELNVNALLLGDSALYLCASSWQGTSSYEQYFGPGTRLTVT.

This chain uses TRBV25-1 with TRBJ1-1, with D maybe TRBD1 (5 bases). From germline, CDR1 is MGHDK and CDR2 SYGVNS. This CDR3 region has 15 residues. Between the trimmed V and J ends, which lost 1 base and 11 bases, there was a span of 20 bases. The CDR3 protein is CASSELGAGQGQAFF. Here the CDR3 DNA reads TGTGCCAGCAGTGAATTAGGGGCCGGGCAGGGCCAGGCTTTCTTT.

The J gene is TRBJ2-7, the V gene TRBV4-1; D possibly corresponds to TRBD1 (6 bases). CDR3 length equals 15 residues. The germline gives CDR1 MGHRA, CDR2 YSYEKL. V was trimmed by 3 bases and J by 1 base, leaving 13 bases between them. CDR3: CASSHPLRGSYEQYF. DNA for the CDR3: TGCGCCAGCAGCCATCCCCTCAGGGGATCCTACGAGCAGTACTTC.

This rearrangement joins TRBV6-1 to TRBJ2-2; a possible D gene is TRBD2 (7 bases). The CDR3 extends over 15 amino acids. With 8 bases removed from V and 3 bases from J, the gap between germline ends came to 16 bases. Looked up from germline, CDR1 is MNHNS and CDR2 is SASEGT. CDR3 amino acids: CASPKGGGDTGELFF. The CDR3 coding sequence is TGTGCCAGCCCAAAGGGGGGGGGTGACACCGGGGAGCTGTTTTTT.

CDR3 protein: CASSQDTISYNEQFF. DNA for the CDR3: TGTGCCAGCAGTCAAGACACCATCTCCTACAATGAGCAGTTCTTC. The chain has TRBV27 and TRBJ2-1; D is undetermined. V was clipped by 5 bases and J by 0 bases, with 11 bases between them. There are 15 residues in the CDR3. CDR1 MNHEY and CDR2 SMNVEV come from the germline V gene (reference sequence).

This chain links TRBV28 with TRBJ1-5; D remains unclear. CDR1 and CDR2 from the germline V gene are MDHEN and SYDVKM. Trimming shortened V by 7 bases and J by 0 bases, and 10 bases separated the two germline ends. The CDR3 is made up of 14 amino acids. This CDR3 is CASTRGYSNQPQHF. The CDR3 DNA follows: TGTGCCAGCACACGGGGTTATAGCAATCAGCCCCAGCATTTT. Full variable domain (missing parts from reference TRBV28 and TRBJ1-5): DVKVTQSSRYLVKRTGEKVFLECVQDMDHENMFWYRQDPGLGLRLIYFSYDVKMKEKGDIPEGYSVSREKKERFSLILESASTNQTSMYLCASTRGYSNQPQHFGDGTRLSIL.

This chain uses TRBV11-3 with TRBJ2-4; weak D call: TRBD1 (6 bases). The CDR3 runs 16 residues. In germline, CDR1 is SGHNT, CDR2 YENEEA. V lost 5 bases and J 4 bases, leaving 18 bases between the germline ends. The CDR3 is CASSRGVGQSKNIQYF. DNA for the CDR3: TGTGCCAGCAGCCGAGGGGTTGGACAGTCAAAAAACATTCAGTACTTC. The variable domain in full, with the rest retrieved from reference TRBV11-3 and TRBJ2-4, is EAGVVQSPRYKIIEKKQPVAFWCNPISGHNTLYWYLQNLGQGPELLIRYENEEAVDDSQLPKDRFSAERLKGVDSTLKIQPAELGDSAVYLCASSRGVGQSKNIQYFGAGTRLSVL.

This chain joins TRBV10-3 and TRBJ2-1, with 9 bases aligning to TRBD2. The germline V gene encodes CDR1 ENHRY and CDR2 SYGVKD. The CDR3 length is 15 residues. The J segment lost 4 bases and the V segment lost 3 bases, leaving 4 bases of the junction unmatched. CDR3 region: CAISDSGSSYNEQFF. CDR3 DNA sequence: TGTGCCATCAGTGATAGCGGGAGCTCGTACAATGAGCAGTTCTTC.

V gene TRBV5-4 combines with J gene TRBJ1-1; 7 nucleotides line up with TRBD1. Germline V gives CDR1 SGHNT, CDR2 YYREEE (reference sequence). The length of the CDR3 is 13 residues. Trimming cost V 5 bases and J 4 bases; bases outside gene matches: 5. The CDR3 DNA reads as TGTGCCAGCAGAACAGGGGTGGGCACTGAAGCTTTCTTT. Protein: CASRTGVGTEAFF.

The chain uses TRBV30 and TRBJ2-5, with D perhaps matching TRBD2 (7 bases). CDR3 size: 14 residues. Germline loops: CDR1 GTSNPN, CDR2 SVGIG (reference sequence). The germline V and J ends were trimmed by 0 bases and 3 bases, with 11 bases remaining between them. In DNA form, the CDR3 reads TGTGCCTGGAGTGTAGGGGGGGGAAAAGAGACCCAGTACTTC. Encoded protein: CAWSVGGGKETQYF.

The V call is TRBV4-3, the J call TRBJ2-7, with TRBD1 identical over 8 bases. V shed 3 bases, J shed 5 bases, and the junction held 0 bases outside the gene matches. The CDR3 spans 12 residues. Germline loops: CDR1 LGHNA, CDR2 YSLEER. The CDR3 nucleotides are TGCGCCAGCAGCCAGGACAGGGACGAGCAGTACTTC. It encodes CASSQDRDEQYF.

The chain is built from TRBV19 and TRBJ2-1; 13 positions match TRBD2. CDR1 is LNHDA, CDR2 SQIVND, per germline (reference sequence). J lost 9 bases, V lost 7 bases, and 9 bases had no gene match. The CDR3 is made up of 15 amino acids. The DNA of the CDR3 is TGTGCCAGTACCCCACTAGCGGGGGGGCTGGTTGAGCAGTTCTTC. As protein: CASTPLAGGLVEQFF.

J is TRBJ1-2 and V is TRBV18; no firm D call. This CDR3 comprises 13 residues. Germline V gene lookup returns CDR1 KGHSH and CDR2 LQKENI. The V and J ends lost 3 bases and 5 bases respectively, with 10 bases between them. CDR3 sequence (DNA): TGTGCCAGCTCACCGGGGAGGGTTTATGGCTACACCTTC. Amino acid sequence: CASSPGRVYGYTF. The whole variable domain, remainder taken from reference TRBV18 and TRBJ1-2, is NAGVMQNPRHLVRRRGQEARLRCSPMKGHSHVYWYRQLPEEGLKFMVYLQKENIIDESGMPKERFSAEFPKEGPSILRIQQVVRGDSAAYFCASSPGRVYGYTFGSGTRLTVV.

This clone was recorded once. The chain carries TRBV15 and TRBJ2-7; 15 bases are a match to TRBD2. With 0 bases clipped from V and 8 bases from J, the junction kept 23 bases outside the gene matches. The germline V gene encodes CDR1 LNHNV and CDR2 YYDKDF (reference sequence). The CDR3 spans 22 residues. In DNA form, the CDR3 reads TGTGCCACCAGCAGAGATCCTACGGTTAATACCGGGACTAGCGGGAGGCACTCCAAGCAGTACTTC. Amino acids: CATSRDPTVNTGTSGRHSKQYF.

The DNA of the CDR3 is TGTGCCAGCAGCGTGACAGGGGCCTATGGCTACACCTTC. It translates to CASSVTGAYGYTF. This chain connects TRBV7-2 to TRBJ1-2, with 8 bases matching TRBD1. Germline V gene lookup returns CDR1 SGHTA and CDR2 FQGNSA. The CDR3 has 13 residues. V lost 5 bases, J lost 4 bases, and 3 bases stayed unmatched. The variable domain in full, with the rest retrieved from reference TRBV7-2 and TRBJ1-2, is GAGVSQSPSNKVTEKGKDVELRCDPISGHTALYWYRQSLGQGLEFLIYFQGNSAPDKSGLPSDRFSAERTGGSVSTLTIQRTQQEDSAVYLCASSVTGAYGYTFGSGTRLTVV.

The V gene is TRBV19, the J gene TRBJ2-5; 13 nucleotides match TRBD2. The CDR3 totals 16 residues. J gave up 5 bases and V 4 bases, and 7 bases lay outside the gene matches. CDR1 is LNHDA, CDR2 SQIVND, per germline (reference sequence). In DNA, the CDR3 is TGTGCCAGTAGTACGCCTTGGACTAGCGGGGGTGAGACCCAGTACTTC. Amino acid sequence: CASSTPWTSGGETQYF.

The chain is built from TRBV6-5 and TRBJ1-2; a possible D gene is TRBD1 (5 bases). This CDR3 spans 14 amino acids. V was cut by 4 bases and J by 7 bases, with 16 bases left in between. Germline assignment: CDR1 MNHEY and CDR2 SVGAGI. CDR3: CASSSPAGNSGYTF. Written as DNA, the CDR3 is TGTGCCAGCAGTTCCCCGGCAGGGAATTCTGGCTACACCTTC.

This chain joins TRBV5-1 and TRBJ1-5; 7 bases are shared with TRBD1. Unmatched junction bases numbered 4, after V lost 0 bases and J lost 4 bases. Per germline, CDR1 SGHRS and CDR2 YFSETQ. The length of the CDR3 is 15 residues. For the CDR3, the DNA is TGCGCCAGCAGCTTGGAGACAGGGCCTAATCAGCCCCAGCATTTT. This translates into CASSLETGPNQPQHF.

This chain joins TRBV5-5 and TRBJ1-1; D perhaps matches TRBD1 (5 bases). The CDR3 has 16 amino acids. CDR1 is SGHKS and CDR2 is YYEKEE in the germline V gene (reference sequence). V lost 4 bases and J lost 0, with 16 bases in between. CDR3 residues: CASSPLQGRVNTEAFF. CDR3 DNA sequence: TGTGCCAGCAGCCCGCTGCAGGGAAGAGTGAACACTGAAGCTTTCTTT.

J is TRBJ2-3 and V is TRBV28; D might be TRBD2 (5 bases). V lost 3 bases and J lost 1, with 17 bases in between. Germline V lookup: CDR1 MDHEN, CDR2 SYDVKM. CDR3 length equals 17 residues. The CDR3 DNA sequence: TGTGCCAGCAGTTTTGGGTCCCGGGGTGCCGGCACAGATACGCAGTATTTT. Translating it yields CASSFGSRGAGTDTQYF.

The J gene is TRBJ2-7, the V gene TRBV27; TRBD1 aligns across 7 bases. J was trimmed by 4 bases and V by 5 bases; bases with no gene match: 8. Per the germline V gene, CDR1 is MNHEY and CDR2 is SMNVEV (reference sequence). This CDR3 has 14 amino acids. The CDR3 spells CASSPHDRVYEQYF. In DNA form, the CDR3 reads TGTGCCAGCAGTCCCCACGACAGGGTTTACGAGCAGTACTTC.

The chain has TRBV15 and TRBJ2-7, with TRBD1 as a possible D gene (6 bases). CDR1 and CDR2 from the germline V gene are LNHNV and YYDKDF (reference sequence). The ends were cut back, 1 base at V and 3 bases at J, with 13 bases in the middle. The CDR3 runs to 15 residues. The CDR3 sequence is CATSRGQGYDYEQYF. The CDR3 DNA reads TGTGCCACCAGCAGAGGCCAGGGGTATGACTACGAGCAGTACTTC. Complete variable domain (other parts from reference TRBV15 and TRBJ2-7): DAMVIQNPRYQVTQFGKPVTLSCSQTLNHNVMYWYQQKSSQAPKLLFHYYDKDFNNEADTPDNFQSRRPNTSFCFLDIRSPGLGDTAMYLCATSRGQGYDYEQYFGPGTRLTVT.

This clone was seen only once. This chain joins TRBV7-2 and TRBJ2-3, with D possibly matching TRBD1 (6 bases). The CDR3 extends over 15 amino acids. Germline V gene lookup returns CDR1 SGHTA and CDR2 FQGNSA. The ends were cut back, 1 base at V and 4 bases at J, with 12 bases in the middle. This CDR3 reads CASSLERGIADTQYF. The CDR3 nucleotides are TGTGCCAGCAGCTTAGAGAGGGGGATCGCAGATACGCAGTATTTT.

This clone appeared a single time. The chain carries TRBV11-2 and TRBJ2-5; the D is unclear. This CDR3 comprises 11 residues. Germline CDR1 and CDR2: SGHAT and FQNNGV. Trimming left V 5 bases short and J 2 bases short, with 3 bases between. CDR3: CASSPQETQYF. CDR3 nucleotides: TGTGCCAGCAGCCCTCAAGAGACCCAGTACTTC.

This chain connects TRBV5-4 to TRBJ1-2; D is unclear. The V end was cut by 3 bases, the J end by 5 bases, with 17 bases between. CDR1 SGHNT and CDR2 YYREEE come from the germline V gene (reference sequence). This CDR3 is built from 15 residues. The CDR3 region is CASSYPGGNGYGYTF. The CDR3 bases are TGTGCCAGCAGCTACCCAGGTGGAAATGGGTATGGCTACACCTTC.